Listed below are T cell receptor beta chains from one sample, sequenced in a study of monozygotic twins with inflammatory bowel disease. From its re-call of the 5' RACE reads, TCRdb lists each CDR3 protein once, without DNA. Its table records under 150,000 distinct CDR3 sequences. The sample consisted of blood. These receptors all come from a human donor with ulcerative colitis or Crohn's disease, or a healthy co-twin of an affected twin (not recorded which). CDR3s include the opening cysteine and the closing phenylalanine or tryptophan. Each record gives: V gene, J gene, CDR3 protein.

TRBV5-1	TRBJ2-1	CASSNRQGGVDNEQFF
TRBV4-1	TRBJ1-2	CASSQGRQGNYGYTF
TRBV20-1	TRBJ2-3	CSARVSGGDNTQYF
TRBV10-3	TRBJ2-7	CAIGPASGPYEQYF
TRBV3-1	TRBJ1-5	CASSQDGGGDQPQHF
TRBV5-1	TRBJ1-1	CASRIQGAGGTEAFF
TRBV5-1	TRBJ2-3	CASSLVGTGPRTDTQYF
TRBV7-9	TRBJ2-7	CASSLAGTIYEQYF
TRBV4-1	TRBJ2-7	CASSQDRGPRYEQYF
TRBV7-9	TRBJ1-6	CASSFISSYNSPLHF
TRBV24-1	TRBJ2-2	CATSDPLGTNTGELFF
TRBV5-5	TRBJ2-2	CASTQSVGELFF
TRBV7-9	TRBJ1-5	CASSPQGNGNQPQHF
TRBV12-3/TRBV12-4	TRBJ1-1	CASSFHSPANTEAFF
TRBV5-6	TRBJ2-1	CASSLSGYNEQFF
TRBV4-3	TRBJ2-3	CASSQDLVGRSDTQYF
TRBV7-2	TRBJ1-4	CASSLQGRNEKLFF
TRBV12-3/TRBV12-4	TRBJ1-3	CASSLGATGNTIYF
TRBV19	TRBJ1-1	CASSMFILVMNTEAFF
TRBV6-2/TRBV6-3	TRBJ2-7	CASRGGLAGTYEQYF
TRBV7-6	TRBJ2-7	CASTLGDIGEQYF
TRBV18	TRBJ1-1	CASSPGTANTEAFF
TRBV6-5	TRBJ1-1	CASSYAGSNTEAFF
TRBV27	TRBJ1-1	CASSRDRNTEAFF
TRBV3-1	TRBJ1-6	CASSQDVMGGFWPLHF
TRBV28	TRBJ2-3	CASSFSSGGGDTQYF
TRBV10-2	TRBJ2-5	CASSAGPNQQETQYF
TRBV20-1	TRBJ2-3	CSVRHGANTDTQYF
TRBV5-1	TRBJ2-7	CASSLEQGSREQYF
TRBV5-1	TRBJ2-7	CASSISYEQYF
TRBV20-1	TRBJ1-4	CSATRAYRNEKLFF
TRBV5-1	TRBJ2-7	CASSLSTGLLYEQYF
TRBV9	TRBJ2-5	CASSTGQAETQYF
TRBV18	TRBJ2-1	CASSPQQVYNEQFF
TRBV5-5	TRBJ2-3	CASSRFTTDTQYF
TRBV29-1	TRBJ2-7	CSVDSAGTYEQYF
TRBV20-1	TRBJ2-3	CSARDLRGLAGPDTQYF
TRBV24-1	TRBJ2-2	CATSHIEGSGELFF
TRBV29-1	TRBJ2-3	CSALSLGRLSTDTQYF
TRBV24-1	TRBJ1-1	CATRVGQHNNTEAFF
TRBV7-8	TRBJ2-1	CASSRGTGGANEQFF
TRBV18	TRBJ1-2	CASSPRSVGGVDGYTF
TRBV7-2	TRBJ1-2	CASTKKMGAGAYGYTF
TRBV4-3	TRBJ1-2	CASSQGQSPAPGGYTF
TRBV29-1	TRBJ2-1	CSVEVYQSNEQFF
TRBV5-6	TRBJ2-4	CASSYTRAGGDIQYF
TRBV20-1	TRBJ1-2	CSARNSGNYANYGYTF
TRBV20-1	TRBJ2-7	CSAPGRGPYEQYF
TRBV29-1	TRBJ2-1	CSVRPPGQVNEQFF
TRBV18	TRBJ2-7	CASSLSSGGFSSYEQYF
TRBV11-3	TRBJ1-6	CASSRDSYNSPLHF
TRBV12-5	TRBJ1-1	CASGLGKRAIMNTEAFF
TRBV18	TRBJ1-5	CASSPGQGYQPQHF
TRBV5-1	TRBJ2-7	CASRWDPAGTYEQYF
TRBV6-5	TRBJ2-4	CASRVSLDRGEYF
TRBV5-1	TRBJ2-2	CASSWGRGGELFF
TRBV9	TRBJ1-2	CASSRPRGMGGYTF
TRBV20-1	TRBJ1-1	CSTRLNWEAFF
TRBV4-2	TRBJ2-3	CASSQRLPIAASTDTQYF